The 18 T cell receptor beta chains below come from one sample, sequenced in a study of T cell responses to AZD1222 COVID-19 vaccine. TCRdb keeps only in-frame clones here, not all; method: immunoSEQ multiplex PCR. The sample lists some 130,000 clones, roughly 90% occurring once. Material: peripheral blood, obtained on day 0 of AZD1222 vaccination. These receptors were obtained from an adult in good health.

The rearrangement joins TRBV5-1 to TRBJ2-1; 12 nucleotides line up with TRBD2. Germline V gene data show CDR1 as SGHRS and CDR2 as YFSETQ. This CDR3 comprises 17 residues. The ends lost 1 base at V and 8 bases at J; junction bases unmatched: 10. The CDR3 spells CASSLSGSSGGVHEQFF. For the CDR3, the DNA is TGCGCCAGCAGCTTGTCTGGTTCTAGCGGGGGGGTTCATGAGCAGTTCTTC.

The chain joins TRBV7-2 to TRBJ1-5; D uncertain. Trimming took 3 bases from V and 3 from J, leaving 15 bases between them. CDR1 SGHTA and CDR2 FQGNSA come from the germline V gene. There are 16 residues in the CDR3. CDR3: CASSFQFGHTNQPQHF. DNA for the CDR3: TGTGCCAGCAGCTTCCAATTTGGGCACACCAATCAGCCCCAGCATTTT. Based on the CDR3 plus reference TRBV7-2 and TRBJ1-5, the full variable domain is GAGVSQSPSNKVTEKGKDVELRCDPISGHTALYWYRQSLGQGLEFLIYFQGNSAPDKSGLPSDRFSAERTGGSVSTLTIQRTQQEDSAVYLCASSFQFGHTNQPQHFGDGTRLSIL.

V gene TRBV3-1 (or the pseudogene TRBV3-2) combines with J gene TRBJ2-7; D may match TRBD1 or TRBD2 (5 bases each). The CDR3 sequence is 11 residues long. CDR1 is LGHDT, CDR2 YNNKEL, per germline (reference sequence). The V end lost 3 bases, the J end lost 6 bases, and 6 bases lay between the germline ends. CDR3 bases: TGTGCCAGCAGCCAGGGACGCGAGCAGTACTTC. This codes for CASSQGREQYF.

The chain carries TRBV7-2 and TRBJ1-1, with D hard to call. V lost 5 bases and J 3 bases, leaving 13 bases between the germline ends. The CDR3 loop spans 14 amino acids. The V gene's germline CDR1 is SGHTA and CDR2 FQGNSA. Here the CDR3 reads CASSRNWEYTEAFF. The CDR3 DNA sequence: TGTGCCAGCAGCCGTAACTGGGAGTACACTGAAGCTTTCTTT. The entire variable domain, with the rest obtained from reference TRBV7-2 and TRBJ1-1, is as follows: GAGVSQSPSNKVTEKGKDVELRCDPISGHTALYWYRQSLGQGLEFLIYFQGNSAPDKSGLPSDRFSAERTGGSVSTLTIQRTQQEDSAVYLCASSRNWEYTEAFFGQGTRLTVV.

The CDR3 DNA reads as TGTGCCAGCAACCCGACAGGGGGAACTGAAGCTTTCTTT. Translating gives CASNPTGGTEAFF. The genes are TRBV6-6 and TRBJ1-1; 9 positions match TRBD1. The CDR3 extends over 13 amino acids. The germline CDR1 and CDR2 sequences are MNHNY and SVGAGI (reference sequence). V lost 7 bases, J lost 5 bases, and 5 bases stayed unmatched.

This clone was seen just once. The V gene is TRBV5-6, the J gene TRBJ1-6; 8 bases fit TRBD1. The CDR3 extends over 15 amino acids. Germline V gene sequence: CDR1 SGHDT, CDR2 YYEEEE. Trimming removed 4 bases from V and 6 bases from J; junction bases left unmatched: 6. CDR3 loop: CASSAGQGRNSPLHF. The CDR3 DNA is TGTGCCAGCAGCGCTGGACAGGGACGTAATTCACCCCTCCACTTT.

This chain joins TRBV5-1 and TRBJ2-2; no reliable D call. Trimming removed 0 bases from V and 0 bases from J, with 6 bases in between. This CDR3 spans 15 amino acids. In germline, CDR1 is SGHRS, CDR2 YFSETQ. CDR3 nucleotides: TGCGCCAGCAGCTTGGGGGTCGCGAACACCGGGGAGCTGTTTTTT. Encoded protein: CASSLGVANTGELFF.

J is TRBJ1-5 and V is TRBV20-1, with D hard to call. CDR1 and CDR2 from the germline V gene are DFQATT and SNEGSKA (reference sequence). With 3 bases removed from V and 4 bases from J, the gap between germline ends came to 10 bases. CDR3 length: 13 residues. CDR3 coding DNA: TGCAGTGCTAGTCGAGGTGTAAATCAGCCCCAGCATTTT. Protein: CSASRGVNQPQHF.

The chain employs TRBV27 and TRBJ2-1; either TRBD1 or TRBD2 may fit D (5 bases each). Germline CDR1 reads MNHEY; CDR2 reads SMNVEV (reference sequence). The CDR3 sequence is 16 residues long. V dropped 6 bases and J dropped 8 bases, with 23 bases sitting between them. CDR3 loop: CASSSPGTSPTYEQFF. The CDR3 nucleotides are TGTGCCAGCAGCTCGCCAGGGACCTCCCCCACCTATGAGCAGTTCTTC.

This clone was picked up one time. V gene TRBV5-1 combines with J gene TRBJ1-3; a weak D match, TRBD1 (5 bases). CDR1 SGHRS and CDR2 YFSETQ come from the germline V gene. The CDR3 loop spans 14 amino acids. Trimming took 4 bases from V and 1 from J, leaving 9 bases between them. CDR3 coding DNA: TGCGCCAGCAGCCGGGGACTTTCTGGAAACACCATATATTTT. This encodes CASSRGLSGNTIYF.

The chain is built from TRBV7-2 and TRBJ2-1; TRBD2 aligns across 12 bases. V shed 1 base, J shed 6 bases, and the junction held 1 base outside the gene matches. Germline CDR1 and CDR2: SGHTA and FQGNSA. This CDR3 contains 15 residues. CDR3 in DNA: TGTGCCAGCAGCTTAGAGGGACTAGCGGGCAATGAGCAGTTCTTC. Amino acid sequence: CASSLEGLAGNEQFF. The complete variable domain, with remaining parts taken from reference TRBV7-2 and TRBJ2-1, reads GAGVSQSPSNKVTEKGKDVELRCDPISGHTALYWYRQSLGQGLEFLIYFQGNSAPDKSGLPSDRFSAERTGGSVSTLTIQRTQQEDSAVYLCASSLEGLAGNEQFFGPGTRLTVL.

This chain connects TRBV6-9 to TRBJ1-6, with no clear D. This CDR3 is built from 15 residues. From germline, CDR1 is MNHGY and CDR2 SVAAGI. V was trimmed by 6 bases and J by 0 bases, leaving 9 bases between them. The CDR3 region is CASRGTSSYNSPLHF. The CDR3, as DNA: TGTGCCAGCAGGGGTACAAGCTCCTATAATTCACCCCTCCACTTT.

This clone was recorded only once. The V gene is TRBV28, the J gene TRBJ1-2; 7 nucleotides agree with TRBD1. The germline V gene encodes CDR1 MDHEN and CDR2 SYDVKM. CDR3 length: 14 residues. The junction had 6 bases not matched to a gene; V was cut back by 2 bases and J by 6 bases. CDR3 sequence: CASSLRDSRDGYTF. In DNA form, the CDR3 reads TGTGCCAGCAGTTTAAGGGACAGTAGGGATGGCTACACCTTC.

The CDR3 protein is CSAPGYTEAFF. CDR3 nucleotide sequence: TGCAGTGCTCCTGGGTACACTGAAGCTTTCTTT. The chain uses TRBV20-1 and TRBJ1-1; D uncertain. V shed 5 bases and J shed 3 bases, with 7 bases lying between them. This CDR3 has 11 residues. Germline CDR1 reads DFQATT; CDR2 reads SNEGSKA (reference sequence).

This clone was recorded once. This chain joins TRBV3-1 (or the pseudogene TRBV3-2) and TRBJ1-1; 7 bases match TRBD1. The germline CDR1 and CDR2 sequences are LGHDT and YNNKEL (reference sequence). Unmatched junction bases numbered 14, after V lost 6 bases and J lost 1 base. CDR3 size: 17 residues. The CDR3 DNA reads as TGTGCCAGCAGGTACAGGGGCCCTAGCTGGGCGAACACTGAAGCTTTCTTT. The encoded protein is CASRYRGPSWANTEAFF.

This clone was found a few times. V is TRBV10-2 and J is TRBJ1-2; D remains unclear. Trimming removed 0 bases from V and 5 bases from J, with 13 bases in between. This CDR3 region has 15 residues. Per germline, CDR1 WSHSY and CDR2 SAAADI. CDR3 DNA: TGCGCCAGCAGTGAGTCGAACAGAGAAGGGTATGGCTACACCTTC. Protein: CASSESNREGYGYTF.

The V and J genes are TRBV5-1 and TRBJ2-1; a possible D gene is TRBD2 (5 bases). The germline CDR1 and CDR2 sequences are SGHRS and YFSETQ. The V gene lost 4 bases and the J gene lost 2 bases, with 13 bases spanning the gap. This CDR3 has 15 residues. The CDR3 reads CASSPRGETYNEQFF. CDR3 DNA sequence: TGCGCCAGCAGCCCCCGGGGAGAGACCTACAATGAGCAGTTCTTC.

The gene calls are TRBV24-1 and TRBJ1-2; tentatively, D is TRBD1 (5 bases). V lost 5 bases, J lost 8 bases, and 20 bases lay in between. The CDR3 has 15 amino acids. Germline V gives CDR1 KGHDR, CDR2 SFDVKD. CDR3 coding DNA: TGTGCCACCAGTGGGGGCCCCCAGGGCCGGGAAGGCTACACCTTC. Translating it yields CATSGGPQGREGYTF.